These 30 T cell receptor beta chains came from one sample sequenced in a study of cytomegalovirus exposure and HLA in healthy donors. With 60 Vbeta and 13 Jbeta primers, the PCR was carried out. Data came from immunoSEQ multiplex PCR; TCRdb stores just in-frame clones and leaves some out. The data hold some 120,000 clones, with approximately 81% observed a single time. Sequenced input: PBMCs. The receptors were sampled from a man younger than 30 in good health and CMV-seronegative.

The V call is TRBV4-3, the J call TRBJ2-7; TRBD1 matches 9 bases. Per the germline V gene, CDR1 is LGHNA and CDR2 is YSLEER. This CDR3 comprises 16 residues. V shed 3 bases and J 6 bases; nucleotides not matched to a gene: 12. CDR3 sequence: CASSQALTGGPFEQYF. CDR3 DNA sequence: TGCGCCAGCAGCCAGGCGCTTACAGGGGGCCCCTTCGAGCAGTACTTC.

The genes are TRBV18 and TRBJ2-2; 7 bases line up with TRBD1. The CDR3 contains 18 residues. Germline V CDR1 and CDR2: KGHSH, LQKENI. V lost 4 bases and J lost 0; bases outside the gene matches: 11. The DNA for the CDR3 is TGTGCCAGCTCACGTCGGACAGGAACTTTCGCGAACACCGGGGAGCTGTTTTTT. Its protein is CASSRRTGTFANTGELFF.

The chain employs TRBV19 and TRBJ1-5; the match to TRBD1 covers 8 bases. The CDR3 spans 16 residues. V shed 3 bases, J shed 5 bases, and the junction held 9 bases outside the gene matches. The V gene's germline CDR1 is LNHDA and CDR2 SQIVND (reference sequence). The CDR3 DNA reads TGTGCCAGTAGTATTCCCTGGGACAGGTGGGATCAGCCCCAGCATTTT. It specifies CASSIPWDRWDQPQHF. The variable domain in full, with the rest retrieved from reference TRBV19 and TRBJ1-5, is DGGITQSPKYLFRKEGQNVTLSCEQNLNHDAMYWYRQDPGQGLRLIYYSQIVNDFQKGDIAEGYSVSREKKESFPLTVTSAQKNPTAFYLCASSIPWDRWDQPQHFGDGTRLSIL.

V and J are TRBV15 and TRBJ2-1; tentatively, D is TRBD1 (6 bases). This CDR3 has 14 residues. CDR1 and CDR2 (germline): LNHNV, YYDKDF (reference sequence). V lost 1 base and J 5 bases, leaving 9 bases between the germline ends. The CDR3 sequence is CATSRVGGNNEQFF. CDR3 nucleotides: TGTGCCACCAGCAGAGTAGGGGGAAACAATGAGCAGTTCTTC.

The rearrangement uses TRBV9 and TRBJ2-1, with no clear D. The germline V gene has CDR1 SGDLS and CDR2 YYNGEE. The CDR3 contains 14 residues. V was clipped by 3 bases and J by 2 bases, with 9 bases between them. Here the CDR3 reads CASSGQNPYNEQFF. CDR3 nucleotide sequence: TGTGCCAGCAGCGGTCAGAACCCCTACAATGAGCAGTTCTTC.

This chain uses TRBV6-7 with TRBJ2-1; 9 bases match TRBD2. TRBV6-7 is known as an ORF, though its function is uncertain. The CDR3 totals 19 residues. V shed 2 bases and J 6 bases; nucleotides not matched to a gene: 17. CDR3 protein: CASSYPPEAGAGGGNEQFF. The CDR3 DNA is TGTGCCAGCAGTTACCCCCCGGAAGCGGGGGCGGGAGGGGGCAATGAGCAGTTCTTC.

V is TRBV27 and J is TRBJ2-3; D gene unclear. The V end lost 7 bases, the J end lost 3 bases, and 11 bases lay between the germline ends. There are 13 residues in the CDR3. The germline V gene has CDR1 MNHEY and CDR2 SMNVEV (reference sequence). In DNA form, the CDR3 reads TGTGCCAGCAATCAGGTTGGGACAGATACGCAGTATTTT. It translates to CASNQVGTDTQYF.

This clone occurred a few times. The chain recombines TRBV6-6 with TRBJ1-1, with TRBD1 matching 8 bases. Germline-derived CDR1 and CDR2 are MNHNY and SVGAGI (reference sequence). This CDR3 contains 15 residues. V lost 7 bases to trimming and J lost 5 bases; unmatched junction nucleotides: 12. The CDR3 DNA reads TGTGCCAGCACCCAGACAGGGGACGGTAGGACTGAAGCTTTCTTT. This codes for CASTQTGDGRTEAFF.

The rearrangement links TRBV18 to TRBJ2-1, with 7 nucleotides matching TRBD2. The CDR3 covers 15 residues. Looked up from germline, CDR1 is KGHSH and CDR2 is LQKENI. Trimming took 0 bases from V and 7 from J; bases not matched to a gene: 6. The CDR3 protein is CASSPPNSGKNEQFF. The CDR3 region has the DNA TGTGCCAGCTCACCACCGAACAGCGGGAAGAATGAGCAGTTCTTC.

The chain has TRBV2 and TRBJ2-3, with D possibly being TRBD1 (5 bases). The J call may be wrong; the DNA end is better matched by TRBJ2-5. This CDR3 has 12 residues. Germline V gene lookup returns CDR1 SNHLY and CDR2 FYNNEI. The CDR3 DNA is TGTGCCAGCACCAGGGTCCAAGAGACCCAGTACTTC. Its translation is CASTRVQETQYF.

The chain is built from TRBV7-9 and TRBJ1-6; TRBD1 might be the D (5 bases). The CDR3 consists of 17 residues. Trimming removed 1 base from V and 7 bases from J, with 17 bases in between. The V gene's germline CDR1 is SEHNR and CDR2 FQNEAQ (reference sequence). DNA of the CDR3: TGTGCCAGCAGCTTAGGCCGTAGTAGGGGTGGCAATTCACCCCTCCACTTT. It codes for CASSLGRSRGGNSPLHF.

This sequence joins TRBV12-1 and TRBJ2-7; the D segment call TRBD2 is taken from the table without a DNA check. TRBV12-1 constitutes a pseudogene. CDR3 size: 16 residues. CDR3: CASSFRRLAGYYEQYV. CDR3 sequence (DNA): TGTGCCAGCAGCTTTAGGAGACTAGCGGGTTACTACGAGCAGTACGTC.

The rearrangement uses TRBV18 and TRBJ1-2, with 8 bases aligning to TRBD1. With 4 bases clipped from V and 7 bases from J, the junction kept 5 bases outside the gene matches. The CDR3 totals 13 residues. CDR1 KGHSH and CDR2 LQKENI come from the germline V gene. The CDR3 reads CASSLQGELGYTF. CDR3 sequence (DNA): TGTGCCAGCTCACTACAGGGGGAACTTGGCTACACCTTC.

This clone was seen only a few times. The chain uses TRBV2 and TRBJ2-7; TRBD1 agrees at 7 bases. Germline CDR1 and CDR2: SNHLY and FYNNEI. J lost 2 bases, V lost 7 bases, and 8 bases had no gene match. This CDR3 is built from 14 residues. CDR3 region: CASTRDSQTYEQYV. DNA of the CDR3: TGTGCCAGCACCCGGGACAGCCAAACCTACGAGCAGTACGTC.

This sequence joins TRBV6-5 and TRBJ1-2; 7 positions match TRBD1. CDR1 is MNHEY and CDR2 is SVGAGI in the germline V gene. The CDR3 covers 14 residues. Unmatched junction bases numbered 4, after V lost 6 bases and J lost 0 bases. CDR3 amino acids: CASRRQGSNYGYTF. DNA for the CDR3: TGTGCCAGCAGGAGACAGGGTTCTAACTATGGCTACACCTTC.

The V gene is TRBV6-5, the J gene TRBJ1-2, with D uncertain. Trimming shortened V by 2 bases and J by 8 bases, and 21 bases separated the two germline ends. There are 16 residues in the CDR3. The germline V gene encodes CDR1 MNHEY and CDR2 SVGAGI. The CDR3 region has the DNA TGTGCCAGCAGTTACACGGGGTCCAGGAACGAGATAGGCTACACCTTC. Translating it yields CASSYTGSRNEIGYTF.

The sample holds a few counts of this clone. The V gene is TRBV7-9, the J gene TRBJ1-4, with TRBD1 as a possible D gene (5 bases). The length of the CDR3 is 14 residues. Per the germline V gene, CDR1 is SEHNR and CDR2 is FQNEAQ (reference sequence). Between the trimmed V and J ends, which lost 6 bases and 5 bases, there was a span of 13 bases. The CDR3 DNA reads TGTGCCAGCAGACCGACAGCCGAGAATGAAAAACTGTTTTTT. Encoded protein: CASRPTAENEKLFF.

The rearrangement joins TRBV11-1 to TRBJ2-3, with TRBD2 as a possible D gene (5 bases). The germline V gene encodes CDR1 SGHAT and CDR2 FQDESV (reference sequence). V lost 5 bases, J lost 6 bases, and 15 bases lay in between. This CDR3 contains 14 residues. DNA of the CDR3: TGTGCCAGCAGCGGGAGTCGGATGACGGATACGCAGTATTTT. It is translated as CASSGSRMTDTQYF. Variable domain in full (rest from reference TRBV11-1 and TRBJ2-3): EAEVAQSPRYKITEKSQAVAFWCDPISGHATLYWYRQILGQGPELLVQFQDESVVDDSQLPKDRFSAERLKGVDSTLKIQPAELGDSAMYLCASSGSRMTDTQYFGPGTRLTVL.

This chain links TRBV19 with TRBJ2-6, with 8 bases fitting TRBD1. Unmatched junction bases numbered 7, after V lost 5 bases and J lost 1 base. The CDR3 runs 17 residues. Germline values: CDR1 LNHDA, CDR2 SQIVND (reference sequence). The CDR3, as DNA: TGTGCCAGTAGTTTAATAGGACAGGGTTCTGGGGCCAACGTCCTGACTTTC. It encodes CASSLIGQGSGANVLTF.

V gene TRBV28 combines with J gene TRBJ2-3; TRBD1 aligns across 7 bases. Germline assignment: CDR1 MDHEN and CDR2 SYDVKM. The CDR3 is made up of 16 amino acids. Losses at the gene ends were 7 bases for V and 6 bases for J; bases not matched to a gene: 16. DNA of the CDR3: TGTGCCAGCAACTTTTTTTATAAGGGGGCGGCGGATACGCAGTATTTT. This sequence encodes CASNFFYKGAADTQYF.

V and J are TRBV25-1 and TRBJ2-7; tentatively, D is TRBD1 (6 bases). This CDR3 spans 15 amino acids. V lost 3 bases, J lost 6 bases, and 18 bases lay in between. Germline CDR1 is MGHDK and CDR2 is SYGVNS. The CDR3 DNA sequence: TGTGCCAGCAGTGACGTTGTGGGCAGGGGTTCCGAGCAGTACTTC. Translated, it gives CASSDVVGRGSEQYF.

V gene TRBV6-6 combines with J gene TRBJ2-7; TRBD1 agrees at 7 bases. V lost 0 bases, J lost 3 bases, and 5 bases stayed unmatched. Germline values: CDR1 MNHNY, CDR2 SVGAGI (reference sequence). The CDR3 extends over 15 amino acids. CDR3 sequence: CASSYSGQENYEQYF. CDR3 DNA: TGTGCCAGCAGTTACTCAGGACAGGAGAACTACGAGCAGTACTTC.

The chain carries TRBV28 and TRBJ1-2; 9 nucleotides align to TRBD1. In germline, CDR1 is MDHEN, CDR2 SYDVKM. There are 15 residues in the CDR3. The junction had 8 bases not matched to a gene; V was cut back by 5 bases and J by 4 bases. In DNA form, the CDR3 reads TGTGCCAGCAGTACTTCCGGGACAGGGAGCTATGGCTACACCTTC. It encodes CASSTSGTGSYGYTF.

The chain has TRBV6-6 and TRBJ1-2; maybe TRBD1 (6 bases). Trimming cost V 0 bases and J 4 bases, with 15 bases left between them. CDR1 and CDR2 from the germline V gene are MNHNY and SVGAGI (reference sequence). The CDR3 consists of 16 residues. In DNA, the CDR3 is TGTGCCAGCAGTTACTCATTGACAGGAGCCTCCTATGGCTACACCTTC. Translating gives CASSYSLTGASYGYTF.

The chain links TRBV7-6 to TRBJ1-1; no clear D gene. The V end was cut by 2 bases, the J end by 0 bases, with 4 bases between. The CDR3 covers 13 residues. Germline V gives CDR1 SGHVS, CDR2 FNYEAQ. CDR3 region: CASSLQVNTEAFF. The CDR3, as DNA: TGTGCCAGCAGCTTACAGGTGAACACTGAAGCTTTCTTT.

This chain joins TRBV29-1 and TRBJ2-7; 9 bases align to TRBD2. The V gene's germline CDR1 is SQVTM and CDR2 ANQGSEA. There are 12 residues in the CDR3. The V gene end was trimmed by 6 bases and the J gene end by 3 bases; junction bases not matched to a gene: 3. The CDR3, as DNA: TGCAGCGTGGGCGGGGGGGTCTACGAGCAGTACTTC. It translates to CSVGGGVYEQYF.

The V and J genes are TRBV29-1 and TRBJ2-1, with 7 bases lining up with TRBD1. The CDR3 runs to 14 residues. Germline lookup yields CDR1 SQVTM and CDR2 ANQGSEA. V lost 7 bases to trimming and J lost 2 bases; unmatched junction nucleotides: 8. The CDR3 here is CSAATGTTYNEQFF. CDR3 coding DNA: TGCAGCGCTGCGACAGGGACCACCTACAATGAGCAGTTCTTC.

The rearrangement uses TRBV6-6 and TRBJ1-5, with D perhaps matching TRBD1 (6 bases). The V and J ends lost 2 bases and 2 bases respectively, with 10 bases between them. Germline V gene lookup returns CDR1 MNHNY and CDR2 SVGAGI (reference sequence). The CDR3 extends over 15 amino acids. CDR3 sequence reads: CASSYRRGGNQPQHF. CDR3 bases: TGTGCCAGCAGTTACCGCAGGGGTGGCAATCAGCCCCAGCATTTT.

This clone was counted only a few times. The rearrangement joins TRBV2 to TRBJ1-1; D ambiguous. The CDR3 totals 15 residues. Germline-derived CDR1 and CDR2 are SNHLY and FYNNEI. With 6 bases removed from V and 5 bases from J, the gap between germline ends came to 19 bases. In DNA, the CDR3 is TGTGCCAGCAGACTAAGAGAGGACGGGGTAACTGAAGCTTTCTTT. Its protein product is CASRLREDGVTEAFF.

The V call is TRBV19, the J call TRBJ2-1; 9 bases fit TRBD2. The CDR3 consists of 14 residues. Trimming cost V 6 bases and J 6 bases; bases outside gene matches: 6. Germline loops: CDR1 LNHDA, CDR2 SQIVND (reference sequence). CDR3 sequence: CASSRTSVSNEQFF. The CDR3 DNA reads TGTGCCAGTAGCCGGACTAGCGTGTCCAATGAGCAGTTCTTC.